A single sample gave rise to the 3 T cell receptor beta chains below, sequenced in a study of blood T cell repertoires in COVID-19. TCRdb's copy holds only in-frame clones and misses some; the assay was immunoSEQ multiplex PCR. The sample carries 100,000 to 120,000 clones, more than 75% recorded once. The sequencing input was peripheral blood. The receptors here all came from a middle-aged woman with acute or convalescent COVID-19.

Regarding this clone: Within the sample, other DNA sequences also encode this same CDR3. V usage is TRBV18 and J usage is TRBJ1-5; maybe TRBD1 (5 bases). There are 13 residues in the CDR3. Germline V gene lookup returns CDR1 KGHSH and CDR2 LQKENI. V dropped 5 bases and J dropped 7 bases, with 12 bases sitting between them. The CDR3 nucleotides read TGTGCCAGCTCAGGGCAGGGATACCAGCCCCAGCATTTT. Its translation: CASSGQGYQPQHF.

The rearrangement joins TRBV6-5 to TRBJ2-2; D unresolved. Trimming removed 0 bases at V and 0 bases at J, with 5 bases between. The CDR3 is 15 residues long. Germline-derived CDR1 and CDR2 are MNHEY and SVGAGI. CDR3 bases: TGTGCCAGCAGTTACTCGGGCCCGAACACCGGGGAGCTGTTTTTT. The encoded protein is CASSYSGPNTGELFF.

This clone was recorded many times. The rearrangement links TRBV18 to TRBJ2-7; 9 nucleotides agree with TRBD1. J gave up 2 bases and V 3 bases, and 2 bases lay outside the gene matches. Per the germline V gene, CDR1 is KGHSH and CDR2 is LQKENI. The CDR3 extends over 14 amino acids. CDR3 region: CASSPGQGTYEQYF. In nucleotides, the CDR3 is TGTGCCAGCTCACCCGGACAGGGGACCTACGAGCAGTACTTC.